This T cell receptor (beta chain) was sequenced in a study of OX40 agonist ivuxolimab in advanced cancers. Study information: The dose-escalation cohort was around 83% male, with a mean age of 60 years, ranging roughly 20 to 90. Two cutaneous melanoma patients and one hepatocellular carcinoma patient, three in all, had partial responses. General study points: Low levels of normalized T-cell clonal expansion also appeared in some nonresponders. With doses of 0.1 to 3.0 mg/kg, CD4+ and CD8+ blood T cells had undergone clonal expansion by week 6.

The ends lost 0 bases at V and 7 bases at J; junction bases unmatched: 7. Germline loops: CDR1 SGHTS, CDR2 YDEGEE. CDR3 length: 15 residues. Notes on this clone: Its target is unknown.

Clones were read by immunoSEQ multiplex PCR, and TCRdb kept only the in-frame ones, dropping some. The top ten clones hold 65% to 75% of a sample with some 17,000 clones, less than 90% of them seen once. This material consisted of CD4+ or CD8+ T cells sorted from blood, taken in a trial of the OX40 agonist ivuxolimab. The V and J genes are TRBV5-8 and TRBJ2-7; TRBD2 matches 10 bases. This TCR was sampled from an adult with an advanced solid tumor such as melanoma, head and neck, liver or kidney cancer. CDR3 region: CASSLGTSGLREQYF. The CDR3 DNA follows: TGTGCCAGCAGCTTGGGGACTAGCGGTCTTCGGGAGCAGTACTTC.